This T cell receptor (beta chain) derives from a study of control samples from healthy donors and cancer patients. With regard to this clone: One end of the junction is discordant with germline, which a read error may explain.

CDR3 length: 15 residues. CDR1 and CDR2 (germline): MNHNS, SASEGT. Profiling relied on immunoSEQ multiplex PCR, and the TCRdb table lists in-frame clones only, not all of them. The sample comprises 70,000 or so clones, roughly 92% of which are singletons, and around 6.5% rests with the top ten. J is TRBJ1-6 and V is TRBV6-1; TRBD1 is a possible D gene (5 bases). Sequencing was done on a sample of blood. The clonotype comes from a woman aged 40 to 50 in good health. The CDR3 loop is CASREEQAWGSPLHF. The CDR3 DNA reads as TGTGCCAGCAGAGAAGAACAGGCCTGGGGTTCACCCCTCCACTTT.